These T cell receptor beta chains were read from a single sample in a study of CD8 T cells in Susac syndrome. From the immunoSEQ multiplex PCR reads, TCRdb called clonotypes with MiXCR, one entry per CDR3 protein. In the table there are some 450,000 distinct CDR3 sequences, roughly 85% of which are singletons. Sequenced material: CD8+ T cells from PBMCs. Source of these receptors: a human donor with multiple sclerosis. Each CDR3 is given with its conserved first and last residue. Each record gives: CDR3 DNA, CDR3 protein, clone size, V gene, D gene, J gene. The D gene is left open where the match is weak. Not all rows give a size; the values are once, few, many and, for expanded clones, a class.

TGCGCCAGCAGCTTCAGCGGGGGGTTCAATGAGCAGTTCTTC | CASSFSGGFNEQFF | . | TRBV5-1 | TRBD2 | TRBJ2-1
TGTGCCAGCAGCTCTACGGGTCGGCAGACGGGTGAAAAACTGTTTTTT | CASSSTGRQTGEKLFF | . | TRBV7-9 | . | TRBJ1-4
TGTGCCTGGAGAGGCAGCTGGGAGCAGTACTTC | CAWRGSWEQYF | . | TRBV30 | . | TRBJ2-7
TGTGCCAGCAGCCAGACAGGGTTCTACCACGAGCAGTACTTC | CASSQTGFYHEQYF | . | TRBV5-6 | TRBD1 | TRBJ2-7
TGTGCCAGCAGGTTTAAAGGGGGTTATGGCTACACCTTT | CASRFKGGYGYTF | few | TRBV6-5 | . | TRBJ1-2
TGTGCCACCAGTGATTCGGACCACAATGAGCAGTTCTTC | CATSDSDHNEQFF | . | TRBV24-1 | . | TRBJ2-1
TGTGCCACCAGCAGAACTGGATCCTACTCTGGAAACACCATATATTTT | CATSRTGSYSGNTIYF | . | TRBV15 | . | TRBJ1-3
TGCAGCGTGGGCCCCGGGGGGGAAGGGGAAAAACTGTTTTTT | CSVGPGGEGEKLFF | . | TRBV29-1 | . | TRBJ1-4
TGCAGTGCTAGAGGCCCTGGCGCTACTGCAGATACGCAGTATTTT | CSARGPGATADTQYF | . | TRBV20-1 | . | TRBJ2-3
TGTGCCAGCAGCGAAGGACAGGGAGTCTACGAGCAGTACTTC | CASSEGQGVYEQYF | . | TRBV6-1 | TRBD1 | TRBJ2-7
TGTGCCAGCAGTTTTCAGACAGGGCTCCATGGCTACACCTTC | CASSFQTGLHGYTF | . | TRBV12-3/TRBV12-4 | TRBD1 | TRBJ1-2
TGTGCCAGCTGGGAGGGGCTGAATTCACCCCTCCACTTT | CASWEGLNSPLHF | . | TRBV7-9 | . | TRBJ1-6
TGTGCCAGCAGCTCCTTAATGGGGAGTCTTGGAGGCTACACCTTC | CASSSLMGSLGGYTF | . | TRBV13 | . | TRBJ1-2
TGTGCCAGCAGCCCGGGGGCGGGAGCGTCCTACAATGAGCAGTTCTTC | CASSPGAGASYNEQFF | . | TRBV28 | . | TRBJ2-1
TGCAGCGTTGTTGCAGGGCTCTCCTACGAGCAGTACTTC | CSVVAGLSYEQYF | few | TRBV29-1 | . | TRBJ2-7
TGTGCCAGCAGTCCCGGGACAGGGGGACTGTTTTTT | CASSPGTGGLFF | . | TRBV27 | TRBD1 | TRBJ1-4